The clone carrying this T cell receptor beta chain was counted between two and nine times. The data are from a study of Graves' ophthalmopathy and Graves' hyperthyroidism. From RNA, the CDR3 regions of TCR beta chains were amplified and sequenced. First-round RT-PCR used HTBI primers; second-round multiplex PCR followed. TCRdb re-derived calls from the multiplex PCR reads in MiXCR, one entry per CDR3 protein. The sample includes over a million distinct CDR3 sequences, roughly 35% of them seen just once. The V gene's germline CDR1 is SGHNT and CDR2 YYREEE (reference sequence). V trimming: 4 bases; J trimming: 0 bases; junction bases outside the gene matches: 6. The CDR3 is 16 amino acids.

This clonotype was sampled from an adult man with Graves' hyperthyroidism. V is TRBV5-4 and J is TRBJ2-7, with 11 bases matching TRBD2. Sequencing was performed on peripheral blood or thyroid tissue (not recorded which). Here the CDR3 DNA reads TGTGCCAGCAGCGATATAGCGGGGGGGTCCTCCTACGAGCAGTACTTC. Translated, it gives CASSDIAGGSSYEQYF.